This paragraph reports one T cell receptor (beta chain). The antigen remains unidentified. These data come from a study of memory CD4+ T cells and cytomegalovirus serostatus. Study information: Donors were healthy Belgian adults, about ten CMV seropositive and 24 seronegative. Study observations and caveats: Each of approximately 70 CMV-associated TCRbeta sequences occurred in one to five individuals.

Germline-derived CDR1 and CDR2 are SGHTS and YDEGEE. The CDR3 is 14 residues long. Trimming left V 2 bases short and J 1 base short, with 10 bases between. The sort gate was single viable CD3+CD4+CD8-CD45RO+ cells for memory CD4+ T cells. Positive selection with CD4 microbeads enriched total CD4+ T cells. Clones were read by immunoSEQ multiplex PCR, and TCRdb kept only the in-frame ones, dropping some. This sample carries roughly 53,000 clones, around 76% of them seen once, and the ten largest clones take around 1.6%. The sequenced sample consisted of memory CD4+ T cells from blood. V usage is TRBV5-8 and J usage is TRBJ2-7; TRBD2 might be the D (5 bases). The TCR originated in an adult in good health and CMV-seronegative. The CDR3 spells CASSLLSGSYEQYF. In DNA, the CDR3 is TGTGCCAGCAGCTTATTAAGCGGTTCCTACGAGCAGTACTTC.